The 25 T cell receptor beta chains below were found in one sample sequenced in a study of shared clonotypes between healthy human individuals (dated by TCRdb to 2018 to 2021). The library was built by means of the immunoSEQ multiplex PCR assay. This immuneACCESS table, as held by TCRdb, lists in-frame sequences with V and J called but not all clones. Of the missing ones, under half trace to an unresolved V gene in checked studies; the others have no known cause. In all, the sample holds millions of clones, and around nine tenths of those were seen once. Around 0.15% of the sample rests with the top ten. Sequencing was carried out using naive CD4+ T cells sorted from blood. The cell subset or site label, read with the paper, signifies: CD45RA+ positively selected. The receptors were gathered from a man aged 18 to 30 in good health.

The gene calls are TRBV25-1 and TRBJ2-7; 9 bases map to TRBD1. V trimming: 5 bases; J trimming: 3 bases; junction bases outside the gene matches: 5. Germline V gene data show CDR1 as MGHDK and CDR2 as SYGVNS. The CDR3 length is 14 residues. As DNA, the CDR3 is TGTGCCAGCAGTCCCCAGACAGGGGGCTACGAGCAGTACTTC. Translated: CASSPQTGGYEQYF.

This chain's CDR3 is CASSLGPGNEKLFF. The DNA of the CDR3 is TGTGCCAGCTCATTGGGGCCCGGGAATGAAAAACTGTTTTTT. This rearrangement joins TRBV18 to TRBJ1-4, with D perhaps matching TRBD1 (5 bases). In germline, CDR1 is KGHSH, CDR2 LQKENI. CDR3 length: 14 residues. Trimming took 5 bases from V and 5 from J, leaving 12 bases between them.

The chain carries TRBV29-1 and TRBJ2-7; 13 positions match TRBD2. Trimming cost V 0 bases and J 2 bases; bases outside gene matches: 7. Germline CDR1 reads SQVTM; CDR2 reads ANQGSEA. The CDR3 totals 17 residues. CDR3 protein: CSVEDQRTSGSPYEQYF. CDR3 in DNA: TGCAGCGTTGAAGACCAAAGGACTAGCGGGAGCCCCTACGAGCAGTACTTC.

The gene calls are TRBV11-2 and TRBJ2-1, with D unclear. There are 15 residues in the CDR3. Deletions cut 0 bases from V and 9 bases from J, with 15 bases between. Germline CDR1 SGHAT, CDR2 FQNNGV. CDR3 in amino acids: CASSLEGVGGREQFF. DNA for the CDR3: TGTGCCAGCAGCTTAGAAGGCGTGGGCGGACGTGAGCAGTTCTTC.

This clone was detected ten times or more. The chain carries TRBV10-1 and TRBJ2-1; tentatively, D is TRBD1 or TRBD2 (6 bases each). This CDR3 spans 16 amino acids. Looked up from germline, CDR1 is WNHNN and CDR2 is SYGVQD (reference sequence). The V end lost 0 bases, the J end lost 8 bases, and 17 bases lay between the germline ends. The CDR3 DNA follows: TGCGCCAGCAGTGAGTCTGTTCCCCACAGGGAGGATGAGCAGTTCTTC. It is translated as CASSESVPHREDEQFF.

This clone was counted once. This chain's CDR3 is CASSRRPGQVVGTGELFF. The CDR3 DNA sequence: TGCGCCAGCAGCAGACGACCGGGACAGGTTGTTGGCACCGGGGAGCTGTTTTTT. The chain links TRBV5-1 to TRBJ2-2; 8 nucleotides line up with TRBD1. V trimming: 4 bases; J trimming: 4 bases; junction bases outside the gene matches: 15. The CDR3 runs 18 residues. In germline, CDR1 is SGHRS, CDR2 YFSETQ.

The rearrangement links TRBV19 to TRBJ2-1; possible D gene TRBD2, 7 bases. This CDR3 is 11 amino acids long. The germline V and J ends were trimmed by 10 bases and 8 bases, with 12 bases remaining between them. Germline lookup yields CDR1 LNHDA and CDR2 SQIVND (reference sequence). The CDR3: CAIKGGDEQFF. The CDR3 nucleotides read TGTGCCATTAAGGGGGGGGATGAGCAGTTCTTC.

The chain joins TRBV6-6 to TRBJ2-2; TRBD1 might be the D (6 bases). The CDR3 is 12 amino acids. The germline V gene has CDR1 MNHNY and CDR2 SVGAGI (reference sequence). V lost 11 bases and J 1 base, leaving 8 bases between the germline ends. CDR3 in DNA: TGTGCCGGGGGACAGAACACCGGGGAGCTGTTTTTT. It is translated as CAGGQNTGELFF.

This clone appeared a few times. Here the CDR3 omits its conserved ending phenylalanine or tryptophan, so a read error is the likely source. No DNA is shown, since the ends of the CDR3 on it are uncertain; the CDR3 is the one TCRdb lists. V gene TRBV6-6 combines with J gene TRBJ1-1; TRBD1 is the table's D call, not checked against the DNA. Germline V gene sequence: CDR1 MNHNY, CDR2 SVGAGI (reference sequence). A total of 9 residues make up the CDR3, ends included. The CDR3 is CASSYPKSI.

On this clone: Within the sample, other DNA sequences also encode this same CDR3. The chain employs TRBV6-5 and TRBJ1-2, with D unresolved. Germline V CDR1 and CDR2: MNHEY, SVGAGI. This CDR3 region has 14 residues. V lost 0 bases and J lost 4, with 9 bases in between. In nucleotides, the CDR3 is TGTGCCAGCAGTTACTCGGCTGGGCCCTATGGCTACACCTTC. Amino acid sequence: CASSYSAGPYGYTF.

This chain joins TRBV6-6 and TRBJ1-4; D not certain. Germline V CDR1 and CDR2: MNHNY, SVGAGI (reference sequence). V gave up 0 bases and J gave up 2 bases, with 10 bases separating them. The CDR3 covers 16 residues. The CDR3 sequence: CASSYSIGVTNEKLFF. In nucleotides, the CDR3 is TGTGCCAGCAGTTACTCGATCGGGGTCACTAATGAAAAACTGTTTTTT.

The chain joins TRBV6-5 to TRBJ1-3, with a possible D match to TRBD1 (6 bases). The germline gives CDR1 MNHEY, CDR2 SVGAGI. There are 12 residues in the CDR3. Between the trimmed V and J ends, which lost 9 bases and 4 bases, there was a span of 10 bases. CDR3 region: CASTGSGNTIYF. The CDR3 nucleotides read TGTGCCAGTACAGGGTCCGGAAACACCATATATTTT.

The chain uses TRBV10-3 and TRBJ1-1; 7 nucleotides line up with TRBD1. The CDR3 has 15 residues. Germline CDR1 is ENHRY and CDR2 is SYGVKD. The junction had 12 bases not matched to a gene; V was cut back by 8 bases and J by 3 bases. CDR3 sequence (DNA): TGTGCCATCGGTAAGGGGGCCTCCGGGGACACTGAAGCTTTCTTT. Amino acid sequence: CAIGKGASGDTEAFF.

The V and J genes are TRBV5-8 and TRBJ2-5; TRBD2 is a possible D gene (6 bases). Trimming cost V 2 bases and J 2 bases, with 13 bases left between them. This CDR3 spans 15 amino acids. Germline V gives CDR1 SGHTS, CDR2 YDEGEE. The CDR3 coding sequence is TGTGCCAGCAGCTTCAGCGGGCTGGGGCAAGAGACCCAGTACTTC. This sequence encodes CASSFSGLGQETQYF.

This clone appeared once. This chain connects TRBV6-5 to TRBJ1-3; D is perhaps TRBD1 (5 bases). Germline CDR1 MNHEY, CDR2 SVGAGI. The CDR3 is 16 amino acids. Deletions cut 0 bases from V and 0 bases from J, with 9 bases between. CDR3 sequence (DNA): TGTGCCAGCAGTTACTCGTGGGGACGCTCTGGAAACACCATATATTTT. Translating gives CASSYSWGRSGNTIYF.

This rearrangement joins TRBV28 to TRBJ2-7; 9 bases map to TRBD1. The V and J ends lost 11 bases and 7 bases, in that order; junction bases with no gene match: 12. CDR3 size: 13 residues. The germline V gene encodes CDR1 MDHEN and CDR2 SYDVKM. The CDR3 sequence is CACTGGPFLEQYF. The CDR3 DNA reads TGTGCCTGCACAGGGGGCCCCTTTCTTGAGCAGTACTTC.

A note on this clone: The sample has other DNA sequences that encode this CDR3 too. The rearrangement links TRBV19 to TRBJ2-5; D gene unclear. With 3 bases removed from V and 1 base from J, the gap between germline ends came to 9 bases. Germline V gene data show CDR1 as LNHDA and CDR2 as SQIVND (reference sequence). This CDR3 is 14 amino acids long. The CDR3 DNA sequence: TGTGCCAGTAGTATCCCGGGTACCCAAGAGACCCAGTACTTC. Protein sequence: CASSIPGTQETQYF.

The chain employs TRBV2 and TRBJ2-7, with a tentative D call TRBD2 (6 bases). The CDR3 sequence is 15 residues long. Germline loops: CDR1 SNHLY, CDR2 FYNNEI. V was clipped by 0 bases and J by 9 bases, with 18 bases between them. The CDR3 is CASSEAAGNLDGQYF. DNA of the CDR3: TGTGCCAGCAGTGAAGCGGCGGGGAACCTTGACGGGCAGTACTTC. The full variable domain, completed using reference TRBV2 and TRBJ2-7, is EPEVTQTPSHQVTQMGQEVILRCVPISNHLYFYWYRQILGQKVEFLVSFYNNEISEKSEIFDDQFSVERPDGSNFTLKIRSTKLEDSAMYFCASSEAAGNLDGQYFGPGTRLTVT.

The chain recombines TRBV12-2 with TRBJ1-5. TRBV12-2 is listed as a pseudogene. CDR3 size: 18 residues. The CDR3 loop is CASRLAFAGHARQQPQHF. For the CDR3, the DNA is TGTGCAAGTCGCTTAGCCTTCGCGGGACATGCGCGGCAGCAGCCCCAGCATTTT.

The chain joins TRBV7-9 to TRBJ2-3, with 7 bases matching TRBD2. CDR1 is SEHNR and CDR2 is FQNEAQ in the germline V gene (reference sequence). V dropped 2 bases and J dropped 2; count of bases not matched to a gene: 7. The CDR3 is 16 amino acids. The CDR3, as DNA: TGTGCCAGCAGCTTATGGGCTAGCGGACCCACAGATACGCAGTATTTT. Protein: CASSLWASGPTDTQYF.

The chain combines TRBV2 with TRBJ1-1; D might be TRBD1 (5 bases). CDR3 length equals 14 residues. Germline V CDR1 and CDR2: SNHLY, FYNNEI. V dropped 4 bases and J dropped 1 base, with 10 bases sitting between them. CDR3 coding DNA: TGTGCCAGCAGTGCAAGGGGAAAGAACACTGAAGCTTTCTTT. This encodes CASSARGKNTEAFF.

The V call is TRBV5-4, the J call TRBJ2-7, with no clear D. The ends were cut back, 0 bases at V and 1 base at J, with 11 bases in the middle. This CDR3 region has 15 residues. Germline lookup yields CDR1 SGHNT and CDR2 YYREEE (reference sequence). Here the CDR3 DNA reads TGTGCCAGCAGCTTGGCCCGGACGGATTCCTACGAGCAGTACTTC. Translated: CASSLARTDSYEQYF.

In its sample, this clone was seen a few times. The chain joins TRBV19 to TRBJ1-2; D unresolved. CDR1 and CDR2 (germline): LNHDA, SQIVND (reference sequence). CDR3 size: 12 residues. The V and J ends lost 5 bases and 3 bases respectively, with 7 bases between them. CDR3 sequence: CASSRDYYGYTF. CDR3 DNA sequence: TGTGCCAGTAGTCGCGACTACTATGGCTACACCTTC.

This clone showed up just a few times. The same CDR3 can be traced to other DNA sequences in this sample. This chain connects TRBV30 to TRBJ1-1; D is possibly TRBD1 (5 bases). The CDR3 sequence is 13 residues long. V was clipped by 1 base and J by 3 bases, with 9 bases between them. CDR1 and CDR2 (germline): GTSNPN, SVGIG (reference sequence). The CDR3, as DNA: TGTGCCTGGAGTGCTGGCAGGGACACTGAAGCTTTCTTT. Its protein product is CAWSAGRDTEAFF.

This clone was picked up one time. This chain joins TRBV5-4 and TRBJ1-5; D ambiguous. Germline V gives CDR1 SGHNT, CDR2 YYREEE (reference sequence). The CDR3 runs 16 residues. Trimming took 4 bases from V and 0 from J, leaving 14 bases between them. CDR3 sequence (DNA): TGTGCCAGCAGCCAAGAAGTTTCAGATAGCAATCAGCCCCAGCATTTT. This codes for CASSQEVSDSNQPQHF.